One and the same sample provided the 14 T cell receptor beta chains below, sequenced in a study of graft-versus-host responses after intestinal transplantation. No antigen has been assigned to these receptors. Only in-frame clones appear in the TCRdb table, and some are missing; sequencing was by immunoSEQ multiplex PCR. This table has about 88,000 clones, about 90% appearing once. The input for sequencing was unstimulated CD4+ T cells sorted from spleen or lymph node cells, taken before intestinal transplant. These receptor sequences come from a human donor who received an intestinal transplant.

Only one count was recorded for this clone. The chain has TRBV4-1 and TRBJ1-4; D call uncertain. V lost 4 bases and J 3 bases, leaving 15 bases between the germline ends. The CDR3 sequence is 16 residues long. Germline CDR1 is MGHRA and CDR2 is YSYEKL. CDR3 in DNA: TGCGCCAGCAGCCTAAAACAGTGGCCACCTAATGAAAAACTGTTTTTT. Protein sequence: CASSLKQWPPNEKLFF.

The chain uses TRBV27 and TRBJ1-6; 7 bases align to TRBD1. Per the germline V gene, CDR1 is MNHEY and CDR2 is SMNVEV (reference sequence). The junction had 4 bases not matched to a gene; V was cut back by 5 bases and J by 6 bases. This CDR3 is built from 14 residues. In DNA form, the CDR3 reads TGTGCCAGCAGTGCCAGGGGGATTAATTCACCCCTCCACTTT. It is translated as CASSARGINSPLHF.

This chain links TRBV7-8 with TRBJ2-7; D may be TRBD2 (6 bases). Trimming shortened V by 0 bases and J by 5 bases, and 11 bases separated the two germline ends. The CDR3 has 14 residues. Germline assignment: CDR1 SGHVS and CDR2 FQNEAQ. CDR3 amino acids: CASSLAPGVDEQYF. The CDR3 DNA reads TGTGCCAGCAGCTTAGCGCCGGGGGTCGACGAGCAGTACTTC.

The CDR3 coding sequence is TGTGCCACCAGCACGGGACAGGGGAACTCTGGAAACACCATATATTTT. The encoded protein is CATSTGQGNSGNTIYF. The chain recombines TRBV15 with TRBJ1-3; TRBD1 aligns across 10 bases. V lost 4 bases, J lost 0 bases, and 3 bases stayed unmatched. CDR1 is LNHNV, CDR2 YYDKDF, per germline (reference sequence). This CDR3 is built from 16 residues. Full variable domain (rest looked up from reference TRBV15 and TRBJ1-3): DAMVIQNPRYQVTQFGKPVTLSCSQTLNHNVMYWYQQKSSQAPKLLFHYYDKDFNNEADTPDNFQSRRPNTSFCFLDIRSPGLGDTAMYLCATSTGQGNSGNTIYFGEGSWLTVV.

This chain connects TRBV6-5 to TRBJ2-3; 14 bases are shared with TRBD2. This CDR3 has 14 amino acids. The germline V gene encodes CDR1 MNHEY and CDR2 SVGAGI. Trimming at V came to 6 bases and at J to 4 bases, leaving 0 bases not matched to a gene. The CDR3 protein is CASRGLAGADTQYF. The CDR3 coding sequence is TGTGCCAGCAGGGGACTAGCGGGAGCAGATACGCAGTATTTT.

The genes are TRBV10-1 and TRBJ2-5; 7 bases agree with TRBD2. The CDR3 consists of 13 residues. Trimming cost V 10 bases and J 8 bases; bases outside gene matches: 13. Germline V lookup: CDR1 WNHNN, CDR2 SYGVQD (reference sequence). CDR3: CATSAGTPSTQYF. As DNA, the CDR3 is TGCGCCACTTCAGCGGGGACGCCCTCCACCCAGTACTTC.

The genes are TRBV18 and TRBJ1-2; TRBD1 matches 7 bases. The V segment lost 4 bases and the J segment 8 bases; nucleotides outside the gene matches: 7. The CDR3 runs to 13 residues. Germline V lookup: CDR1 KGHSH, CDR2 LQKENI. The CDR3 protein is CASSRDRESGYTF. CDR3 in DNA: TGTGCCAGCTCACGCGACAGGGAGAGCGGCTACACCTTC.

This clone was seen once. The rearrangement joins TRBV5-6 to TRBJ2-1; D is perhaps TRBD1 (5 bases). The CDR3 consists of 18 residues. The germline V gene has CDR1 SGHDT and CDR2 YYEEEE. Trimming shortened V by 4 bases and J by 1 base, and 21 bases separated the two germline ends. DNA of the CDR3: TGTGCCAGCAGCCCTGGGTTGGAAGGGGCCTCGTCCTACAATGAGCAGTTCTTC. This gives the protein CASSPGLEGASSYNEQFF.

The chain uses TRBV2 and TRBJ2-2; 11 bases match TRBD1. V gave up 8 bases and J gave up 2 bases; unmatched junction bases: 7. CDR1 is SNHLY, CDR2 FYNNEI, per germline. The CDR3 has 16 amino acids. The chain's CDR3 is CASRDRGFFNTGELFF. The CDR3 region has the DNA TGTGCCAGCCGGGACAGGGGGTTCTTTAACACCGGGGAGCTGTTTTTT.

The chain couples TRBV10-3 to TRBJ1-5, with D hard to call. V was trimmed by 3 bases and J by 3 bases, leaving 9 bases between them. The germline V gene encodes CDR1 ENHRY and CDR2 SYGVKD. The CDR3 is 14 amino acids. CDR3 nucleotide sequence: TGTGCCATCAGTGATGGAGCCTTCAATCAGCCCCAGCATTTT. Encoded protein: CAISDGAFNQPQHF.

The rearrangement uses TRBV6-5 and TRBJ1-6; D might be TRBD1 (5 bases). With 0 bases removed from V and 7 bases from J, the gap between germline ends came to 10 bases. In germline, CDR1 is MNHEY, CDR2 SVGAGI. The CDR3 consists of 15 residues. The CDR3 DNA is TGTGCCAGCAGTTACTCGGCAGGGTCCAATTCACCCCTCCACTTT. This sequence encodes CASSYSAGSNSPLHF.

This clone has a single count. The chain recombines TRBV5-6 with TRBJ1-1; D unresolved. The CDR3 sequence is 14 residues long. Trimming removed 2 bases from V and 1 base from J, with 9 bases in between. CDR1 is SGHDT, CDR2 YYEEEE, per germline. The CDR3 sequence is CASSFRQENTEAFF. CDR3 DNA: TGTGCCAGCAGCTTTAGGCAGGAGAACACTGAAGCTTTCTTT.

This sequence joins TRBV6-5 and TRBJ2-7; D remains ambiguous. CDR3 length: 13 residues. Germline V lookup: CDR1 MNHEY, CDR2 SVGAGI. Trimming cost V 0 bases and J 5 bases, with 8 bases left between them. CDR3 coding DNA: TGTGCCAGCAGTTACTCTCCACAGAACGAGCAGTACTTC. Its translation: CASSYSPQNEQYF.

The chain combines TRBV9 with TRBJ1-6; D possibly corresponds to TRBD1 (6 bases). The CDR3 runs to 14 residues. Per germline, CDR1 SGDLS and CDR2 YYNGEE. V was trimmed by 0 bases and J by 8 bases, leaving 9 bases between them. The CDR3 DNA reads TGTGCCAGCAGCGTAGCAGGGGCTGATTCACCCCTCCACTTT. This translates into CASSVAGADSPLHF.